This TCR beta chain was documented in a study of blood T cell repertoires in COVID-19. Study-wide background: The United States, Italy and Spain provided the acute and convalescent COVID-19 samples. The cDNA or gDNA used as material had been derived from T cells, B-cell-depleted T cells, or PBMCs.

Authors' analysis steps: Amplifying reference gene primers gave estimates of nucleated cell counts. Clones were read by immunoSEQ multiplex PCR, and TCRdb kept only the in-frame ones, dropping some. The V and J calls and clone size are taken from that table; D and trimming were inferred from the DNA. The table lists about 140,000 clones, 60% to 80% of them singletons, with roughly 10% in the top ten. Sequenced input: peripheral blood. The receptor was derived from a woman aged 50 to 65 with active or convalescent COVID-19.

The CDR3 loop reads CASSLDRGNGYTF. CDR3 nucleotides: TGTGCCAGCAGCTTAGATCGGGGGAATGGCTACACCTTC. The V gene is TRBV11-2, the J gene TRBJ1-2; possibly TRBD1 for D (5 bases). Per the germline V gene, CDR1 is SGHAT and CDR2 is FQNNGV. Trimming took 0 bases from V and 6 from J, leaving 8 bases between them. There are 13 residues in the CDR3.